The clone carrying this TCR beta chain was observed many times. The antigen is unknown. This specimen comes from a study of neurological immune-mediated disorders. Study-level points and caveats: Phylogenetic grouping assigned the repertoires of 18 of 34 multiple sclerosis patients to a single cluster of related CDR3 sequences. This cluster may be a repertoire-level signature.

Source material was 2 million unsorted PBMCs, stored at -80 °C in RNAlater. Per the germline V gene, CDR1 is SGHTA and CDR2 is FQGNSA. V lost 3 bases, J lost 6 bases, and 7 bases stayed unmatched. The length of the CDR3 is 14 residues. The making of cDNA relied on 5'RACE with 10-nucleotide random UMIs. TCRdb called the 5' RACE reads again in MiXCR, with one record for every CDR3 protein. The repertoire has 80,000 to 100,000 distinct CDR3 sequences, under 4.5% of them found once; the top ten carry under 3.5%. Sequenced: PBMCs. The sequence came from a woman between 45 and 60 years old with multiple sclerosis. V usage is TRBV7-2 and J usage is TRBJ2-7, with 8 bases identical to TRBD1. Written as DNA, the CDR3 is TGTGCCAGCAGCTTCCGGGACAGGTCCAGCGAGCAGTACTTC. This translates into CASSFRDRSSEQYF.